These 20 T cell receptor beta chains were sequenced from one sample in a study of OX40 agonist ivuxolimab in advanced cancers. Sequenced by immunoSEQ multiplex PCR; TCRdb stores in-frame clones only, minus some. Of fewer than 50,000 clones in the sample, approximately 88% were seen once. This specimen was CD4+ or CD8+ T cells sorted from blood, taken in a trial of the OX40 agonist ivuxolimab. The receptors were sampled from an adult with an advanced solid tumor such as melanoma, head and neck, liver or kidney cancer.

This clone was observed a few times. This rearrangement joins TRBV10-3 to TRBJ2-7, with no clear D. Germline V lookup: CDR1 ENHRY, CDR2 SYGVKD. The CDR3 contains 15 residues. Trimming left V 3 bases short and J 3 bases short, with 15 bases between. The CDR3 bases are TGTGCCATCAGTGATTATTCGGACGGGTACTACGAGCAGTACTTC. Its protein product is CAISDYSDGYYEQYF.

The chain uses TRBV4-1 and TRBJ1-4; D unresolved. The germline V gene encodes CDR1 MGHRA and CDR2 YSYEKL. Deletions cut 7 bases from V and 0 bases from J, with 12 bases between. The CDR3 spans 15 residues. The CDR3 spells CASTPRPATNEKLFF. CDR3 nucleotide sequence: TGCGCCAGCACCCCTAGGCCTGCAACTAATGAAAAACTGTTTTTT.

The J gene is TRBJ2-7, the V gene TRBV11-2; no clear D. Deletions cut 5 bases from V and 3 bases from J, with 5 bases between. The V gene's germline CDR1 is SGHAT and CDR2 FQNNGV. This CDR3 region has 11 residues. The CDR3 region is CASSLNYEQYF. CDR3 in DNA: TGTGCCAGCAGCCTGAACTACGAGCAGTACTTC. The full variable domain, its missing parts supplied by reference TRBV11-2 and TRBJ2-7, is EAGVAQSPRYKIIEKRQSVAFWCNPISGHATLYWYQQILGQGPKLLIQFQNNGVVDDSQLPKDRFSAERLKGVDSTLKIQPAKLEDSAVYLCASSLNYEQYFGPGTRLTVT.

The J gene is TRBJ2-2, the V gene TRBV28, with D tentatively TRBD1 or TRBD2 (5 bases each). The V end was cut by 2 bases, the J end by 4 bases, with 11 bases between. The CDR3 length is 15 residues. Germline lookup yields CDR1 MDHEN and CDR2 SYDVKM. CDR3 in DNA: TGTGCCAGCAGTTTAGACGGGGCGCGCACCGGGGAGCTGTTTTTT. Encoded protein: CASSLDGARTGELFF. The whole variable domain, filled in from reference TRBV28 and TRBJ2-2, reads DVKVTQSSRYLVKRTGEKVFLECVQDMDHENMFWYRQDPGLGLRLIYFSYDVKMKEKGDIPEGYSVSREKKERFSLILESASTNQTSMYLCASSLDGARTGELFFGEGSRLTVL.

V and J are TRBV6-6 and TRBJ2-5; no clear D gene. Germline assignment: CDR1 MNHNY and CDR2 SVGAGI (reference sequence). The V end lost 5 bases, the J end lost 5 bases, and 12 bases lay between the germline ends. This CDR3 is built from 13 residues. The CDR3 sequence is CASSQAFSETQYF. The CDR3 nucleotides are TGTGCCAGCAGTCAAGCATTTTCGGAGACCCAGTACTTC.

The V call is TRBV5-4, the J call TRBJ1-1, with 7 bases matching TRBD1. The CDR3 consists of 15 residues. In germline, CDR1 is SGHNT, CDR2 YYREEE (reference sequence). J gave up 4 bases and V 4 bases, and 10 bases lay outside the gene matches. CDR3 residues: CASSAWTGSGTEAFF. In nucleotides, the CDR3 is TGTGCCAGCAGCGCATGGACAGGTTCAGGCACTGAAGCTTTCTTT.

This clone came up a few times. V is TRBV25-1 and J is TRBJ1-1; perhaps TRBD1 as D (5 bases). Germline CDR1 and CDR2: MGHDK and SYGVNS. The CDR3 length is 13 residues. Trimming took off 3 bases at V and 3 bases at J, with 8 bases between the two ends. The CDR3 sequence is CASSDRGHTEAFF. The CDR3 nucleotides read TGTGCCAGCAGTGATCGGGGCCACACTGAAGCTTTCTTT. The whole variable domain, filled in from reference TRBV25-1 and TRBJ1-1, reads EADIYQTPRYLVIGTGKKITLECSQTMGHDKMYWYQQDPGMELHLIHYSYGVNSTEKGDLSSESTVSRIRTEHFPLTLESARPSHTSQYLCASSDRGHTEAFFGQGTRLTVV.

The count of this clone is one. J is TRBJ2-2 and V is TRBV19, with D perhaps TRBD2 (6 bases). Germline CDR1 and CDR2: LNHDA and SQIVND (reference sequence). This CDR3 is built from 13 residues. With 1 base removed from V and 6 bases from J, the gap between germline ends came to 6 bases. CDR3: CASSIGGAGELFF. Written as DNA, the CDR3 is TGTGCCAGTAGTATAGGGGGGGCCGGGGAGCTGTTTTTT. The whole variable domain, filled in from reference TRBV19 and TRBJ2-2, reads DGGITQSPKYLFRKEGQNVTLSCEQNLNHDAMYWYRQDPGQGLRLIYYSQIVNDFQKGDIAEGYSVSREKKESFPLTVTSAQKNPTAFYLCASSIGGAGELFFGEGSRLTVL.

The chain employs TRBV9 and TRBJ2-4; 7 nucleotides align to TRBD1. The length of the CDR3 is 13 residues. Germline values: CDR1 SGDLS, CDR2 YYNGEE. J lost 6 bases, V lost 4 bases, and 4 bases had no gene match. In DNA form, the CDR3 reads TGTGCCAGCAGCACCAACAGGGGAAACATTCAGTACTTC. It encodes CASSTNRGNIQYF.

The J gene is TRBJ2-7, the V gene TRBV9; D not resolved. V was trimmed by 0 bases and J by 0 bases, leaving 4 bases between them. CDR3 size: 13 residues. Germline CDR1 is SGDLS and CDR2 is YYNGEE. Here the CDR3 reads CASSVGSSYEQYF. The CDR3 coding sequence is TGTGCCAGCAGCGTAGGTAGCTCCTACGAGCAGTACTTC.

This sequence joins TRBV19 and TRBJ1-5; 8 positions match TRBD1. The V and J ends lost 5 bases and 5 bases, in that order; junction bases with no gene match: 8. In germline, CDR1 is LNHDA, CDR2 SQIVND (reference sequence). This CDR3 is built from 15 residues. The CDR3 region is CASSHRDRFYQPQHF. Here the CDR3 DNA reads TGTGCCAGTAGTCACCGGGACAGGTTTTATCAGCCCCAGCATTTT. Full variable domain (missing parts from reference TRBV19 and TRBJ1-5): DGGITQSPKYLFRKEGQNVTLSCEQNLNHDAMYWYRQDPGQGLRLIYYSQIVNDFQKGDIAEGYSVSREKKESFPLTVTSAQKNPTAFYLCASSHRDRFYQPQHFGDGTRLSIL.

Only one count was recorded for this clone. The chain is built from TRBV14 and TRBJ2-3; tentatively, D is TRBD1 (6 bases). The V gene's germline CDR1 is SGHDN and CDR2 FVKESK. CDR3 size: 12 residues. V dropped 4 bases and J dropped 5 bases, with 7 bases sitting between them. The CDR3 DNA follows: TGTGCCAGCAGCCCCAGGGGAGATACGCAGTATTTT. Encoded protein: CASSPRGDTQYF.

The CDR3 bases are TGTGCCAGCAGCTCCCGAGGTGGTACTGAAGCTTTCTTT. As protein: CASSSRGGTEAFF. The genes are TRBV7-8 and TRBJ1-1, with D unresolved. Deletions cut 4 bases from V and 5 bases from J, with 11 bases between. The CDR3 runs 13 residues. Per the germline V gene, CDR1 is SGHVS and CDR2 is FQNEAQ.

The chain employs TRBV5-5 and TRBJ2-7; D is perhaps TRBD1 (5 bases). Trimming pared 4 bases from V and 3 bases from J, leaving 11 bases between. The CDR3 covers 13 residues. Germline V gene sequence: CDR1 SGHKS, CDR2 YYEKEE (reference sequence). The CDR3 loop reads CASSIDSFYEQYF. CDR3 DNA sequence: TGTGCCAGCAGCATCGACAGCTTCTACGAGCAGTACTTC.

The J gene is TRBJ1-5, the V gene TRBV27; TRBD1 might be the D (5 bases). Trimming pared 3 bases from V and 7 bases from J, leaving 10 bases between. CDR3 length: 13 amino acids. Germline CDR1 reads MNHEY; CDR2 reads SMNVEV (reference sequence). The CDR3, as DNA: TGTGCCAGCAGTTTGATGGGGGGGCAGCCCCAGCATTTT. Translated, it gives CASSLMGGQPQHF.

Here the CDR3 DNA reads TGTGCCAGCAGTCCCGACAGGAATGAAAAACTGTTTTTT. Amino acids: CASSPDRNEKLFF. The chain has TRBV5-6 and TRBJ1-4, with D perhaps TRBD1 (6 bases). V shed 5 bases and J shed 5 bases, with 10 bases lying between them. CDR1 SGHDT and CDR2 YYEEEE come from the germline V gene. The CDR3 contains 13 residues.

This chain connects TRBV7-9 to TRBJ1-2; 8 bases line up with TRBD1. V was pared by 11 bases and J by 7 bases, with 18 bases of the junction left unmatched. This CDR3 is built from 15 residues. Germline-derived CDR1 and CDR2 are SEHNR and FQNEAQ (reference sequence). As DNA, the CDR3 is TGTGCCTGTCCATCTTCGGACAGGGACATCGGTGGCTACACCTTC. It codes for CACPSSDRDIGGYTF. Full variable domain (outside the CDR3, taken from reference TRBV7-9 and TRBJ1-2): DTGVSQNPRHKITKRGQNVTFRCDPISEHNRLYWYRQTLGQGPEFLTYFQNEAQLEKSRLLSDRFSAERPKGSFSTLEIQRTEQGDSAMYLCACPSSDRDIGGYTFGSGTRLTVV.

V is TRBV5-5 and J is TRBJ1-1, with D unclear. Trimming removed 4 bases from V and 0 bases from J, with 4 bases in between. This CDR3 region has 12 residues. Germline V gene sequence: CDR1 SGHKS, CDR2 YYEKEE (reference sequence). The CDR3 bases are TGTGCCAGCAGCCTGATGAACACTGAAGCTTTCTTT. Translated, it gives CASSLMNTEAFF.

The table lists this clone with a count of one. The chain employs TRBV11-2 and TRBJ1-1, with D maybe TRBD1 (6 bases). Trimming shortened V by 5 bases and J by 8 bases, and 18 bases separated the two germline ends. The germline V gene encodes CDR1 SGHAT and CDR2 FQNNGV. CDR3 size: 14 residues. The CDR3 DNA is TGTGCCAGCAGCGCTAAGGGGGGGGCAGGCGAAGCTTTCTTT. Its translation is CASSAKGGAGEAFF.

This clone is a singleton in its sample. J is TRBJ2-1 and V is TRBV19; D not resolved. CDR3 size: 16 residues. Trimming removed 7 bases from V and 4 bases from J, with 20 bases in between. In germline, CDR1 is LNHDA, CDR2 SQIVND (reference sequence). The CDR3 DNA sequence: TGTGCCAGTACCACCCTAGAGGCGACCGATTACAATGAGCAGTTCTTC. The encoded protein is CASTTLEATDYNEQFF.